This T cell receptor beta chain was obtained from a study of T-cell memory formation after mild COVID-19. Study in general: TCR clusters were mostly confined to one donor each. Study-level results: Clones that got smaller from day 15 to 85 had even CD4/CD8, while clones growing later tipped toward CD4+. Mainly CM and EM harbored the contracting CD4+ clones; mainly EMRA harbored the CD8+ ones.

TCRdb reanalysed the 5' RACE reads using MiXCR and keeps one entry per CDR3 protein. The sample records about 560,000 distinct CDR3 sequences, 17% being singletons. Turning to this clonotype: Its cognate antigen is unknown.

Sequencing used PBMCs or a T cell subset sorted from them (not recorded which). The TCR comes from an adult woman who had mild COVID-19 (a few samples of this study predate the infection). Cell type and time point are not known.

The DNA of the CDR3 is TGCGCCAGCAGCCAAGAAGGGGGGGGGTCTTTGGCCCCTGGCTACACCTTC. Translating it yields CASSQEGGGSLAPGYTF. V and J are TRBV4-1 and TRBJ1-2, with a possible D match to TRBD1 (6 bases). The CDR3 extends over 17 amino acids. Germline CDR1 MGHRA, CDR2 YSYEKL. With 0 bases removed from V and 7 bases from J, the gap between germline ends came to 21 bases.